One sample yielded the 29 T cell receptor beta chains listed below, sequenced in a study of blood T cell repertoires in COVID-19. Repertoires were generated with immunoSEQ multiplex PCR, while TCRdb's copy carries only in-frame clones and drops some. The sample shows about 270,000 clones, around 82% of them seen only once. Sequenced material: peripheral blood. Every receptor here comes from a human donor in a cohort sampled during active COVID-19.

This chain joins TRBV28 and TRBJ1-6, with 7 bases fitting TRBD1. Losses at the gene ends were 6 bases for V and 6 bases for J; bases not matched to a gene: 5. Germline V CDR1 and CDR2: MDHEN, SYDVKM. The CDR3 covers 14 residues. The CDR3 sequence is CASSVQGVNSPLHF. Here the CDR3 DNA reads TGTGCCAGCAGCGTCCAGGGGGTTAATTCACCCCTCCACTTT.

CDR3 sequence reads: CASSLYGGARETQYF. The CDR3 coding sequence is TGTGCCAGCAGCTTGTATGGCGGTGCGAGAGAGACCCAGTACTTC. The V gene is TRBV5-4, the J gene TRBJ2-5; no clear D. Trimming shortened V by 1 base and J by 4 bases, and 14 bases separated the two germline ends. This CDR3 region has 15 residues. The germline CDR1 and CDR2 sequences are SGHNT and YYREEE (reference sequence).

V is TRBV7-9 and J is TRBJ2-5, with TRBD2 matching over 13 bases. V shed 5 bases and J 5 bases; nucleotides not matched to a gene: 11. Per germline, CDR1 SEHNR and CDR2 FQNEAQ (reference sequence). The CDR3 runs 17 residues. The CDR3 DNA reads as TGTGCCAGCAGCGGCAGAACCATGACTAGCGGGAGGGAGACCCAGTACTTC. Residues: CASSGRTMTSGRETQYF.

This sequence joins TRBV5-1 and TRBJ2-2; tentatively, D is TRBD1 (5 bases). V lost 0 bases and J 1 base, leaving 10 bases between the germline ends. The germline V gene has CDR1 SGHRS and CDR2 YFSETQ. There are 16 residues in the CDR3. For the CDR3, the DNA is TGCGCCAGCAGCTTGGCCAGGCAGGGGAACACCGGGGAGCTGTTTTTT. Translating gives CASSLARQGNTGELFF.

V usage is TRBV18 and J usage is TRBJ1-6; weak D call: TRBD1 (5 bases). V dropped 4 bases and J dropped 7 bases, with 8 bases sitting between them. The CDR3 consists of 13 residues. Germline loops: CDR1 KGHSH, CDR2 LQKENI. The chain's CDR3 is CASSLTENSPLHF. In DNA, the CDR3 is TGTGCCAGCTCACTGACAGAGAATTCACCCCTCCACTTT.

The V gene is TRBV19, the J gene TRBJ2-7; 12 bases agree with TRBD2. V was clipped by 3 bases and J by 3 bases; unmatched bases: 3. Germline V gene sequence: CDR1 LNHDA, CDR2 SQIVND (reference sequence). The CDR3 is 15 amino acids. CDR3 in DNA: TGTGCCAGTAGTATTTCGACTAGCGGGAGCTACGAGCAGTACTTC. This encodes CASSISTSGSYEQYF.

This sequence joins TRBV5-1 and TRBJ2-5; 8 bases fit TRBD1. The CDR3 contains 13 residues. Germline V gene lookup returns CDR1 SGHRS and CDR2 YFSETQ. V was clipped by 4 bases and J by 5 bases; unmatched bases: 4. CDR3 loop: CASSPTGDETQYF. Written as DNA, the CDR3 is TGCGCCAGCAGCCCGACAGGGGATGAGACCCAGTACTTC.

The chain couples TRBV6-5 to TRBJ1-1; TRBD1 matches at 8 bases. There are 15 residues in the CDR3. Germline V gene data show CDR1 as MNHEY and CDR2 as SVGAGI. The ends lost 5 bases at V and 1 base at J; junction bases unmatched: 6. CDR3 sequence: CASSRTGGGNTEAFF. The DNA of the CDR3 is TGTGCCAGCAGTAGAACAGGGGGAGGGAACACTGAAGCTTTCTTT.

This clone showed up just once. The same CDR3 can be traced to other DNA sequences in this sample. The V gene is TRBV5-1, the J gene TRBJ2-2; D perhaps matches TRBD1 (5 bases). The CDR3 is 14 residues long. The germline V and J ends were trimmed by 4 bases and 1 base, with 8 bases remaining between them. Germline loops: CDR1 SGHRS, CDR2 YFSETQ. The CDR3 protein is CASSLTVNTGELFF. CDR3 coding DNA: TGCGCCAGCAGCCTGACAGTGAACACCGGGGAGCTGTTTTTT. Full variable domain (missing parts from reference TRBV5-1 and TRBJ2-2): KAGVTQTPRYLIKTRGQQVTLSCSPISGHRSVSWYQQTPGQGLQFLFEYFSETQRNKGNFPGRFSGRQFSNSRSEMNVSTLELGDSALYLCASSLTVNTGELFFGEGSRLTVL.

The chain is built from TRBV5-4 and TRBJ2-1; 8 bases align to TRBD2. This CDR3 contains 15 residues. The ends lost 3 bases at V and 9 bases at J; junction bases unmatched: 11. The germline CDR1 and CDR2 sequences are SGHNT and YYREEE (reference sequence). The CDR3: CASSSSGSLGGEQFF. The CDR3 nucleotides read TGTGCCAGCAGCTCGAGCGGGAGCCTGGGGGGTGAGCAGTTCTTC.

The rearrangement uses TRBV18 and TRBJ1-2, with TRBD1 identical over 7 bases. The V and J ends lost 3 bases and 1 base, in that order; junction bases with no gene match: 5. This CDR3 region has 15 residues. Germline values: CDR1 KGHSH, CDR2 LQKENI. The CDR3 here is CASSPDRAYNYGYTF. The CDR3, as DNA: TGTGCCAGCTCACCTGACAGGGCCTATAACTATGGCTACACCTTC.

The table lists this clone with a few counts. The J gene is TRBJ2-7, the V gene TRBV19; a weak D match, TRBD1 (5 bases). Germline V CDR1 and CDR2: LNHDA, SQIVND (reference sequence). Between the trimmed V and J ends, which lost 6 bases and 0 bases, there was a span of 15 bases. CDR3 length: 15 amino acids. CDR3 region: CASRISGLSSYEQYF. The CDR3 DNA reads as TGTGCCAGTAGGATATCAGGGTTAAGCTCCTACGAGCAGTACTTC.

The V and J genes are TRBV18 and TRBJ2-7; TRBD1 is a possible D gene (6 bases). CDR3 length: 13 amino acids. Trimming cost V 3 bases and J 4 bases, with 10 bases left between them. From germline, CDR1 is KGHSH and CDR2 LQKENI. CDR3 loop: CASSPGQLYEQYF. Written as DNA, the CDR3 is TGTGCCAGCTCACCCGGACAGCTTTACGAGCAGTACTTC.

The chain employs TRBV7-2 and TRBJ2-3; perhaps TRBD2 as D (6 bases). CDR3 length: 15 amino acids. V lost 5 bases and J 1 base, leaving 13 bases between the germline ends. Germline V gene lookup returns CDR1 SGHTA and CDR2 FQGNSA. Here the CDR3 DNA reads TGTGCCAGCAGCCCGTGGACGGGGGGCACAGATACGCAGTATTTT. Protein product: CASSPWTGGTDTQYF.

The genes are TRBV29-1 and TRBJ1-2; 7 bases map to TRBD1. Germline values: CDR1 SQVTM, CDR2 ANQGSEA. This CDR3 is 18 amino acids long. V shed 3 bases, J shed 4 bases, and the junction held 20 bases outside the gene matches. The CDR3 coding sequence is TGCAGCGTTGAGACCGATTGGGACTCCGGGACAGTCTCCTATGGCTACACCTTC. The encoded protein is CSVETDWDSGTVSYGYTF.

V is TRBV19 and J is TRBJ1-4; maybe TRBD1 (5 bases). The CDR3 is 16 residues long. CDR1 and CDR2 (germline): LNHDA, SQIVND (reference sequence). V was trimmed by 4 bases and J by 11 bases, leaving 23 bases between them. CDR3 region: CASSTQVGLTWGKLFF. CDR3 nucleotide sequence: TGTGCCAGTAGTACCCAGGTGGGACTCACCTGGGGTAAACTGTTTTTT.

The chain uses TRBV9 and TRBJ2-5; 7 nucleotides agree with TRBD1. Germline lookup yields CDR1 SGDLS and CDR2 YYNGEE. The CDR3 is 15 amino acids. V trimming: 3 bases; J trimming: 1 base; junction bases outside the gene matches: 6. CDR3 sequence reads: CASSATGTLQETQYF. The CDR3 nucleotides are TGTGCCAGCAGCGCGACAGGGACGCTCCAAGAGACCCAGTACTTC.

The CDR3 loop reads CASSQDPRDRAGYTF. CDR3 sequence (DNA): TGCGCCAGCAGCCAAGATCCCCGGGACAGGGCTGGCTACACCTTC. The chain uses TRBV4-3 and TRBJ1-2, with 9 bases identical to TRBD1. The CDR3 is made up of 15 amino acids. Trimming at V came to 0 bases and at J to 7 bases, leaving 6 bases not matched to a gene. Germline loops: CDR1 LGHNA, CDR2 YSLEER.

The gene calls are TRBV6-1 and TRBJ2-3, with a tentative D call TRBD1 (5 bases). V was cut by 2 bases and J by 6 bases, with 6 bases left in between. The CDR3 runs 12 residues. CDR1 MNHNS and CDR2 SASEGT come from the germline V gene. CDR3 nucleotide sequence: TGTGCCAGCAGTGAAAACAGGGATACGCAGTATTTT. It specifies CASSENRDTQYF.

The CDR3 loop reads CASSKYRDFYTEAFF. CDR3 in DNA: TGTGCCAGCAGTAAGTACAGGGATTTTTACACTGAAGCTTTCTTT. The V call is TRBV27, the J call TRBJ1-1; weak D call: TRBD1 (6 bases). Deletions cut 5 bases from V and 3 bases from J, with 16 bases between. This CDR3 spans 15 amino acids. Germline assignment: CDR1 MNHEY and CDR2 SMNVEV (reference sequence).

This clone turned up a few times. The J gene is TRBJ2-2, the V gene TRBV4-2, with 13 nucleotides matching TRBD2. V trimming: 2 bases; J trimming: 5 bases; junction bases outside the gene matches: 17. Germline CDR1 LGHNA, CDR2 YNFKEQ. The CDR3 sequence is 21 residues long. CDR3 loop: CASSQHSSDPGLAGWTGELFF. Here the CDR3 DNA reads TGTGCCAGCAGCCAACACTCCTCTGATCCGGGACTAGCGGGATGGACCGGGGAGCTGTTTTTT.

This chain joins TRBV6-1 and TRBJ1-4; unclear D gene. The CDR3 has 15 amino acids. V lost 0 bases, J lost 6 bases, and 11 bases lay in between. Germline V lookup: CDR1 MNHNS, CDR2 SASEGT. For the CDR3, the DNA is TGTGCCAGCAGTGAAGCGGCCACAAAACATGAAAAACTGTTTTTT. It encodes CASSEAATKHEKLFF.

V is TRBV5-4 and J is TRBJ2-7, with 10 nucleotides matching TRBD2. V shed 2 bases, J shed 2 bases, and the junction held 4 bases outside the gene matches. CDR3 length: 15 residues. Per germline, CDR1 SGHNT and CDR2 YYREEE (reference sequence). The CDR3 is CASSLIAGGTYEQYF. For the CDR3, the DNA is TGTGCCAGCAGCTTAATAGCGGGAGGAACCTACGAGCAGTACTTC.

The CDR3 coding sequence is TGTGCCAGCAGCCCCGGGGGGGAAAACATTCAGTACTTC. Translating gives CASSPGGENIQYF. The chain employs TRBV5-5 and TRBJ2-4, with TRBD2 matching 8 bases. Per the germline V gene, CDR1 is SGHKS and CDR2 is YYEKEE (reference sequence). Trimming cost V 4 bases and J 5 bases; bases outside gene matches: 2. This CDR3 is 13 amino acids long.

The genes are TRBV18 and TRBJ2-3, with 7 bases that match TRBD2. CDR1 and CDR2 (germline): KGHSH, LQKENI. After removal of 6 bases from V and 2 bases from J, the junction contained 8 bases not matched to a gene. The CDR3 runs to 15 residues. The CDR3 is CASSQESGVTDTQYF. The CDR3 DNA sequence: TGTGCCAGCTCGCAAGAAAGCGGGGTCACAGATACGCAGTATTTT.

The chain is built from TRBV5-1 and TRBJ1-1; TRBD1 is a possible D gene (5 bases). Trimming took off 0 bases at V and 1 base at J, with 10 bases between the two ends. The germline gives CDR1 SGHRS, CDR2 YFSETQ. CDR3 length: 15 residues. For the CDR3, the DNA is TGCGCCAGCAGCTTGGGCAGGGAGGGGAACACTGAAGCTTTCTTT. It translates to CASSLGREGNTEAFF. Filled out from reference TRBV5-1 and TRBJ1-1, the complete variable domain reads KAGVTQTPRYLIKTRGQQVTLSCSPISGHRSVSWYQQTPGQGLQFLFEYFSETQRNKGNFPGRFSGRQFSNSRSEMNVSTLELGDSALYLCASSLGREGNTEAFFGQGTRLTVV.

The V call is TRBV5-1, the J call TRBJ1-3; tentative D call: TRBD1 (5 bases). Germline V lookup: CDR1 SGHRS, CDR2 YFSETQ. This CDR3 is 16 amino acids long. With 1 base removed from V and 0 bases from J, the gap between germline ends came to 11 bases. CDR3 in amino acids: CASSLSQVSSGNTIYF. CDR3 coding DNA: TGCGCCAGCAGCTTGTCACAGGTCAGCTCTGGAAACACCATATATTTT.

The chain has TRBV5-3 and TRBJ1-5; 7 bases align to TRBD1. TRBV5-3 is known as an ORF, though its function is uncertain. The CDR3 is made up of 17 amino acids. The trim removed 6 bases at V and 0 bases at J, leaving 12 bases unmatched. The CDR3 bases are TGTGCCAGAACCCGGGACAGTGGAGGGTATAGCAATCAGCCCCAGCATTTT. This translates into CARTRDSGGYSNQPQHF.

The V gene is TRBV24-1, the J gene TRBJ1-6, with D possibly TRBD1 on 5 matching bases. The germline CDR1 and CDR2 sequences are KGHDR and SFDVKD. Trimming cost V 3 bases and J 7 bases, with 12 bases left between them. The CDR3 covers 15 residues. The CDR3 protein is CATSDIRAFNSPLHF. Here the CDR3 DNA reads TGTGCCACCAGTGATATCAGGGCCTTCAATTCACCCCTCCACTTT.